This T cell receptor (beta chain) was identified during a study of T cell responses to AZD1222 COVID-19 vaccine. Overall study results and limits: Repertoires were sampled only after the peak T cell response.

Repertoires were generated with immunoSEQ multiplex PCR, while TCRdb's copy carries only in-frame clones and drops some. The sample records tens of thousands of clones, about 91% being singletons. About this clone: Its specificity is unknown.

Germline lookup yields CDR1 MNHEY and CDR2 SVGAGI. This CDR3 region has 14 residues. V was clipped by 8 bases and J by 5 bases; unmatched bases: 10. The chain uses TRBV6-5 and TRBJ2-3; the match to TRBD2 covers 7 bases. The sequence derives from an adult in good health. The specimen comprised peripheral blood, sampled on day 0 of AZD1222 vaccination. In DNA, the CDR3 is TGTGCCAGCTCGGAGGGCGGGAGCGGAGATACGCAGTATTTT. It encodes CASSEGGSGDTQYF.